This TCR beta chain was documented in a study of shared clonotypes between healthy human individuals. Germline V gene lookup returns CDR1 SGHRS and CDR2 YFSETQ. V gave up 0 bases and J gave up 3 bases, with 13 bases separating them. This CDR3 comprises 16 residues. Assay runs were performed at deep level. Measured with immunoSEQ multiplex PCR; TCRdb has only the in-frame clones, and not every one. The data hold some 2.4 million clones, with 93% observed a single time. Broader study findings: Despite large depth, rarefaction showed incomplete sorted-subset sequencing.

This clone is a singleton in its sample. Its antigen is not known. Sequences were obtained from naive CD4+ T cells from PBMCs. Subset indicated: CD45RA+ positively selected. The V call is TRBV5-1, the J call TRBJ1-5; tentatively, D is TRBD1 (5 bases). This TCR came from a man aged 18 to 30 in good health. Some clones in this sample may be carry-over from other donors' samples. As DNA, the CDR3 is TGCGCCAGCAGCTTGGATTCTGGGGGGGACAATCAGCCCCAGCATTTT. Residues: CASSLDSGGDNQPQHF. Drawing the rest from reference TRBV5-1 and TRBJ1-5, the complete variable domain is KAGVTQTPRYLIKTRGQQVTLSCSPISGHRSVSWYQQTPGQGLQFLFEYFSETQRNKGNFPGRFSGRQFSNSRSEMNVSTLELGDSALYLCASSLDSGGDNQPQHFGDGTRLSIL.